Each of the 16 T cell receptor beta chains below was sequenced from the same sample in a study of circulating and synovial CD4+ cells in juvenile arthritis (TCRdb year 2014). Libraries were made using the immunoSEQ multiplex PCR assay. Held by TCRdb, this immuneACCESS table contains in-frame sequences only and omits some clones. Under half of the omission traces to an unresolved V gene where checked; the cause of the rest is unknown. The sample profile shows about 39,000 clones; approximately 94% of them were found once. Roughly 0.7% of the sample is held by the ten biggest clonotypes. Sample: CD4+ T cells from blood. The receptors were sampled from a human donor with juvenile idiopathic arthritis.

The chain is built from TRBV9 and TRBJ1-5, with 9 bases that match TRBD1. The CDR3 covers 14 residues. Unmatched junction bases numbered 2, after V lost 3 bases and J lost 4 bases. Germline V CDR1 and CDR2: SGDLS, YYNGEE. In DNA form, the CDR3 reads TGTGCCAGCAGCGCGGGACAGGGAAATCAGCCCCAGCATTTT. Its protein is CASSAGQGNQPQHF.

The rearrangement links TRBV13 to TRBJ2-2; D perhaps matches TRBD1 (6 bases). The V end was cut by 0 bases, the J end by 2 bases, with 10 bases between. The CDR3 loop spans 16 amino acids. Germline loops: CDR1 PRHDT, CDR2 FYEKMQ (reference sequence). CDR3 bases: TGTGCCAGCAGCTTAGGTTTACAGGGAAACACCGGGGAGCTGTTTTTT. Amino acids: CASSLGLQGNTGELFF.

The chain employs TRBV27 and TRBJ1-2; TRBD1 agrees at 7 bases. Germline V gene lookup returns CDR1 MNHEY and CDR2 SMNVEV (reference sequence). The CDR3 runs to 14 residues. After removal of 5 bases from V and 8 bases from J, the junction contained 11 bases not matched to a gene. CDR3 residues: CASSANPTGSGYTF. The CDR3 DNA reads as TGTGCCAGCAGTGCTAACCCGACAGGGAGCGGCTACACCTTC.

V gene TRBV7-2 combines with J gene TRBJ2-1, with D perhaps TRBD1 (5 bases). Trimming left V 2 bases short and J 5 bases short, with 7 bases between. Germline assignment: CDR1 SGHTA and CDR2 FQGNSA. The CDR3 sequence is 13 residues long. The CDR3 nucleotides are TGTGCCAGCAGCTTACTGGGGCACAATGAGCAGTTCTTC. Protein product: CASSLLGHNEQFF.

The V call is TRBV10-3, the J call TRBJ1-5; 12 bases agree with TRBD1. Germline V gene sequence: CDR1 ENHRY, CDR2 SYGVKD. CDR3 length: 17 residues. V was clipped by 0 bases and J by 5 bases; unmatched bases: 5. CDR3 nucleotide sequence: TGTGCCATCAGTGAGTCCGGGACAGGGGGCCGGGATCAGCCCCAGCATTTT. This gives the protein CAISESGTGGRDQPQHF.

This clone was picked up one time. The V and J genes are TRBV11-2 and TRBJ2-7; D is perhaps TRBD1 (6 bases). Germline V lookup: CDR1 SGHAT, CDR2 FQNNGV. The CDR3 runs to 12 residues. With 6 bases removed from V and 7 bases from J, the gap between germline ends came to 13 bases. In nucleotides, the CDR3 is TGTGCCAGCAGAACTACAGGGATGGAGCAGTACTTC. The encoded protein is CASRTTGMEQYF.

The rearrangement uses TRBV7-2 and TRBJ2-3, with 11 bases fitting TRBD2. Germline assignment: CDR1 SGHTA and CDR2 FQGNSA. This CDR3 comprises 15 residues. Trimming at V came to 4 bases and at J to 7 bases, leaving 7 bases not matched to a gene. CDR3 in amino acids: CASSWVAGGSNTQYF. As DNA, the CDR3 is TGTGCCAGCAGCTGGGTAGCGGGGGGGTCTAATACGCAGTATTTT.

The genes are TRBV4-3 and TRBJ2-5; 7 bases agree with TRBD1. V was pared by 0 bases and J by 1 base, with 5 bases of the junction left unmatched. Germline lookup yields CDR1 LGHNA and CDR2 YSLEER. The CDR3 has 16 amino acids. CDR3 nucleotides: TGCGCCAGCAGCCAAGAAGTGGGGACAGCCCAAGAGACCCAGTACTTC. Protein: CASSQEVGTAQETQYF.

CDR3 residues: CASSYEATRETQYF. The CDR3 region has the DNA TGTGCCAGCAGTTACGAAGCGACCCGAGAGACCCAGTACTTC. This chain joins TRBV6-6 and TRBJ2-5; D is undetermined. V lost 2 bases and J lost 4, with 11 bases in between. The CDR3 sequence is 14 residues long. Germline assignment: CDR1 MNHNY and CDR2 SVGAGI (reference sequence).

This chain joins TRBV6-5 and TRBJ1-6; D is ambiguous. The CDR3 has 15 residues. Germline CDR1 is MNHEY and CDR2 is SVGAGI. V lost 4 bases, J lost 7 bases, and 14 bases lay in between. This CDR3 reads CASSSLPGGNSPLHF. In DNA, the CDR3 is TGTGCCAGCAGTTCCCTCCCGGGCGGGAATTCACCCCTCCACTTT.

The table lists this clone with a count of one. The chain joins TRBV25-1 to TRBJ1-6, with D possibly being TRBD1 (6 bases). The CDR3 is 16 residues long. Trimming removed 3 bases at V and 7 bases at J, with 16 bases between. From germline, CDR1 is MGHDK and CDR2 SYGVNS. CDR3 DNA: TGTGCCAGCAGTGACTCCACCACAGGGCTAAATTCACCCCTCCACTTT. Residues: CASSDSTTGLNSPLHF. The full variable domain, its missing parts supplied by reference TRBV25-1 and TRBJ1-6, is EADIYQTPRYLVIGTGKKITLECSQTMGHDKMYWYQQDPGMELHLIHYSYGVNSTEKGDLSSESTVSRIRTEHFPLTLESARPSHTSQYLCASSDSTTGLNSPLHFGNGTRLTVT.

The chain has TRBV19 and TRBJ2-5; 9 bases align to TRBD1. With 5 bases clipped from V and 2 bases from J, the junction kept 6 bases outside the gene matches. Looked up from germline, CDR1 is LNHDA and CDR2 is SQIVND (reference sequence). The CDR3 has 15 amino acids. In DNA, the CDR3 is TGTGCCAGTAGTGTCACAGGGGGCAGACAAGAGACCCAGTACTTC. Encoded protein: CASSVTGGRQETQYF.

The genes are TRBV9 and TRBJ2-5; TRBD1 aligns across 10 bases. This CDR3 has 15 residues. Germline assignment: CDR1 SGDLS and CDR2 YYNGEE. Unmatched junction bases numbered 7, after V lost 3 bases and J lost 5 bases. The chain's CDR3 is CASSATTGGWETQYF. DNA of the CDR3: TGTGCCAGCAGCGCCACGACAGGGGGCTGGGAGACCCAGTACTTC.

This chain links TRBV9 with TRBJ1-1; no definite D call. The CDR3 sequence is 16 residues long. Germline V gene data show CDR1 as SGDLS and CDR2 as YYNGEE. Trimming left V 0 bases short and J 2 bases short, with 14 bases between. Here the CDR3 reads CASSVGSSGGNTEAFF. As DNA, the CDR3 is TGTGCCAGCAGCGTAGGGTCCTCAGGAGGTAACACTGAAGCTTTCTTT.

This sequence joins TRBV7-2 and TRBJ2-1, with TRBD2 as a possible D gene (5 bases). This CDR3 is 14 amino acids long. Germline V lookup: CDR1 SGHTA, CDR2 FQGNSA. V lost 2 bases and J lost 8, with 13 bases in between. The CDR3 bases are TGTGCCAGCAGCTTAAGGTGGCTGAGGGATGAGCAGTTCTTC. This codes for CASSLRWLRDEQFF.

The chain links TRBV7-8 to TRBJ2-7, with 10 nucleotides matching TRBD2. The CDR3 is made up of 18 amino acids. Trimming removed 1 base from V and 4 bases from J; junction bases left unmatched: 13. Germline lookup yields CDR1 SGHVS and CDR2 FQNEAQ. CDR3 sequence reads: CASSLVSSGGAYHYEQYF. CDR3 sequence (DNA): TGTGCCAGCAGCTTAGTATCCAGCGGGGGGGCCTATCATTACGAGCAGTACTTC. Looking up the rest from reference TRBV7-8 and TRBJ2-7 gives the full variable domain: GAGVSQSPRYKVAKRGQDVALRCDPISGHVSLFWYQQALGQGPEFLTYFQNEAQLDKSGLPSDRFFAERPEGSVSTLKIQRTQQEDSAVYLCASSLVSSGGAYHYEQYFGPGTRLTVT.